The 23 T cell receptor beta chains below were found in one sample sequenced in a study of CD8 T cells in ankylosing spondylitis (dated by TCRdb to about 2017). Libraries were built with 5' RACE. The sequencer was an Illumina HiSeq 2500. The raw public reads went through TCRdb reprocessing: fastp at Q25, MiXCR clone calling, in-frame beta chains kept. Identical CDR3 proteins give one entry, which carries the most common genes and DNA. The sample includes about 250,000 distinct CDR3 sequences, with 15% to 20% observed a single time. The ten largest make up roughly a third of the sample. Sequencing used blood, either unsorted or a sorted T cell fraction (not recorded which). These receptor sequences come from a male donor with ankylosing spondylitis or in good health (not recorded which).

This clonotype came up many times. CDR3 nucleotides: TGTGCCAGCAGTGGGGAGAACAATGAGCAGTTCTTC. Residues: CASSGENNEQFF. The chain combines TRBV12-3 or TRBV12-4 with TRBJ2-1; possible D gene TRBD2, 5 bases. Between the trimmed V and J ends, which lost 5 bases and 5 bases, there was a span of 7 bases. This CDR3 comprises 12 residues.

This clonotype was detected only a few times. The CDR3 loop reads CSVGLAGAGELFF. CDR3 nucleotide sequence: TGCAGCGTTGGACTAGCGGGAGCCGGGGAGCTGTTTTTT. The chain employs TRBV29-1 and TRBJ2-2; 12 bases agree with TRBD2. CDR3 length: 13 amino acids. V was clipped by 4 bases and J by 6 bases; unmatched bases: 0. The V gene's germline CDR1 is SQVTM and CDR2 ANQGSEA.

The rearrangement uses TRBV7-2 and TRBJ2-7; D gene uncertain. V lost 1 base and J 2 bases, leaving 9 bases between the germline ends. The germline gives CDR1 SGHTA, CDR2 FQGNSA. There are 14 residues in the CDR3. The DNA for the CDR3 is TGTGCCAGCAGCTTAGTCTCTACAGCCTACGAGCAGTACTTC. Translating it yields CASSLVSTAYEQYF.

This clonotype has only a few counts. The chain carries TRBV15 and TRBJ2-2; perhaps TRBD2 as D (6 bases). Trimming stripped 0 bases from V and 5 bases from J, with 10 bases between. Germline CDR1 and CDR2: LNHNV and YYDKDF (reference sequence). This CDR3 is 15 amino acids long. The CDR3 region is CATSRENGGTGELFF. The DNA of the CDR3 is TGTGCCACCAGCAGAGAAAACGGGGGAACCGGGGAGCTGTTTTTT. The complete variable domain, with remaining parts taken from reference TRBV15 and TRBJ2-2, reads DAMVIQNPRYQVTQFGKPVTLSCSQTLNHNVMYWYQQKSSQAPKLLFHYYDKDFNNEADTPDNFQSRRPNTSFCFLDIRSPGLGDTAMYLCATSRENGGTGELFFGEGSRLTVL.

The CDR3 DNA is TGTGCCAGCAGTTCAAACAGGGTCGAGCAGTACTTC. Protein sequence: CASSSNRVEQYF. The V and J genes are TRBV6-5 and TRBJ2-7, with D maybe TRBD1 (6 bases). Germline lookup yields CDR1 MNHEY and CDR2 SVGAGI. CDR3 size: 12 residues. V gave up 4 bases and J gave up 6 bases, with 10 bases separating them.

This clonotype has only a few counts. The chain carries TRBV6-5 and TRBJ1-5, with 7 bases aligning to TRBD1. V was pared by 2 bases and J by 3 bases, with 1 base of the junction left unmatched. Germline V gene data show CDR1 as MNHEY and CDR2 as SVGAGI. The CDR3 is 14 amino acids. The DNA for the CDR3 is TGTGCCAGCAGTTACACAGGGGTCAATCAGCCCCAGCATTTT. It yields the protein CASSYTGVNQPQHF.

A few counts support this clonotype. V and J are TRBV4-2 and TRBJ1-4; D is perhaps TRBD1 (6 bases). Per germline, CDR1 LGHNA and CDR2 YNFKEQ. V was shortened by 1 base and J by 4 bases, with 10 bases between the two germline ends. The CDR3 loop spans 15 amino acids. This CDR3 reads CASSQVGALNEKLFF. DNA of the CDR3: TGTGCCAGCAGCCAAGTGGGGGCCCTTAATGAAAAACTGTTTTTT.

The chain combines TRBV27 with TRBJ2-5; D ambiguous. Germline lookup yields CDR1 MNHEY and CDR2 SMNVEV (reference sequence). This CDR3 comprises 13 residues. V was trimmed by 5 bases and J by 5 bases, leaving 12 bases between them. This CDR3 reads CASSLLLGETQYF. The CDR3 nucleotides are TGTGCCAGCAGTCTCCTTCTGGGGGAGACCCAGTACTTC.

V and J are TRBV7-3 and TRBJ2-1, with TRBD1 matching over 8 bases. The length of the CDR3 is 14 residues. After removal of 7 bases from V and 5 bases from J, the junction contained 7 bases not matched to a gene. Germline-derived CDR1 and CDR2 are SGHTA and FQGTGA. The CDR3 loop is CASKGDRSDNEQFF. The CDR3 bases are TGTGCCAGCAAGGGGGACAGGTCAGACAATGAGCAGTTCTTC.

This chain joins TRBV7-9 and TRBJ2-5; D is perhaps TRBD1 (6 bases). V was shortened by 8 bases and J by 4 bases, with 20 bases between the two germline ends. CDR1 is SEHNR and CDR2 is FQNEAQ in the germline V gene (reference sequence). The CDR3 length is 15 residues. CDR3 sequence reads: CASSGPGRGPETQYF. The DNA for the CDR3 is TGTGCCAGCTCCGGCCCTGGCAGGGGACCAGAGACCCAGTACTTC. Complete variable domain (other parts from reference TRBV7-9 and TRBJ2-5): DTGVSQNPRHKITKRGQNVTFRCDPISEHNRLYWYRQTLGQGPEFLTYFQNEAQLEKSRLLSDRFSAERPKGSFSTLEIQRTEQGDSAMYLCASSGPGRGPETQYFGPGTRLLVL.

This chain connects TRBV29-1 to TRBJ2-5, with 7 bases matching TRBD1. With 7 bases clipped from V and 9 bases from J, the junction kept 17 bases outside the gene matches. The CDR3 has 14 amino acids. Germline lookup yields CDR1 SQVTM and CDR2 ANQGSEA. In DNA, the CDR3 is TGCAGCGGGGGGACAGCCGATGTTTTGTCGGCCCAGTACTTC. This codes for CSGGTADVLSAQYF.

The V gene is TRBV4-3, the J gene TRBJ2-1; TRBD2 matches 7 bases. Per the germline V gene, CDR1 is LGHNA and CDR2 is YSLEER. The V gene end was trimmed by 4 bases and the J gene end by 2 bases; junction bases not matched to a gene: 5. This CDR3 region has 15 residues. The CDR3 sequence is CASSPTSPTYNEQFF. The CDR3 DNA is TGCGCCAGCAGCCCGACTAGCCCCACCTACAATGAGCAGTTCTTC.

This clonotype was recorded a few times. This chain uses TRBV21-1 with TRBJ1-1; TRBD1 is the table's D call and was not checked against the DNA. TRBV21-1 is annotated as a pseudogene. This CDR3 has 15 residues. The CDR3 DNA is TGTGCCAGCAGCAAACTTGGGACATTGGACACTGAAGCTTTCTTT. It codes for CASSKLGTLDTEAFF.

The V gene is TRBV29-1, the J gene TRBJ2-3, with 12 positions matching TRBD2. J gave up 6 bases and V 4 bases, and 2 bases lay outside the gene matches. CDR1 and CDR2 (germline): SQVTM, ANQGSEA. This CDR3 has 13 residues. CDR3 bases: TGCAGCGTTGGACTAGCGGGAGTGGATACGCAGTATTTT. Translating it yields CSVGLAGVDTQYF.

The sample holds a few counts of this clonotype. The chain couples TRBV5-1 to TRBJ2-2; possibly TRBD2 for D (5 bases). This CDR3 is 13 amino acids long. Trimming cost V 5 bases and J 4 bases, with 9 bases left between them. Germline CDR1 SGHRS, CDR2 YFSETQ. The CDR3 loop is CASREVGTGELFF. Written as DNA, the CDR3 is TGCGCCAGCAGGGAGGTCGGCACCGGGGAGCTGTTTTTT.

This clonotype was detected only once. The CDR3 sequence: CASSQDQALPLYEQYF. The CDR3 coding sequence is TGCGCCAGCAGCCAAGATCAGGCACTACCGCTCTACGAGCAGTACTTC. V is TRBV4-1 and J is TRBJ2-7; D unclear. This CDR3 spans 16 amino acids. CDR1 is MGHRA, CDR2 YSYEKL, per germline. The germline V and J ends were trimmed by 0 bases and 3 bases, with 15 bases remaining between them.

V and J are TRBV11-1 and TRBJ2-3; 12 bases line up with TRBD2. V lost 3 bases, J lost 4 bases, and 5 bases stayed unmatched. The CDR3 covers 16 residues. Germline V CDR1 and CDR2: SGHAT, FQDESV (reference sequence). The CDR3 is CASSLNRLAGADTQYF. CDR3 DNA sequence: TGTGCCAGCAGCTTGAATCGACTAGCGGGAGCAGATACGCAGTATTTT.

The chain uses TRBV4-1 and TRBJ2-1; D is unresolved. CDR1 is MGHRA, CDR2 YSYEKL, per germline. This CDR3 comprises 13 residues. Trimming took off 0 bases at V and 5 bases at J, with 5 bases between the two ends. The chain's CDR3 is CASSQEAHNEQFF. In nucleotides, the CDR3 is TGCGCCAGCAGCCAAGAAGCACACAATGAGCAGTTCTTC.

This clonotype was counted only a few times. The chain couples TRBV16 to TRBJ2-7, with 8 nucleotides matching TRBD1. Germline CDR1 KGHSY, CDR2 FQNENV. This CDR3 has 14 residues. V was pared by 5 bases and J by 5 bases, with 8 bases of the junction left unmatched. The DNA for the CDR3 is TGTGCCAGCAGCATTGGACAGGGCGTACACGAGCAGTACTTC. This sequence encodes CASSIGQGVHEQYF. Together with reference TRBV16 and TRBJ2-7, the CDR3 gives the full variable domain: GEEVAQTPKHLVRGEGQKAKLYCAPIKGHSYVFWYQQVLKNEFKFLISFQNENVFDETGMPKERFSAKCLPNSPCSLEIQATKLEDSAVYFCASSIGQGVHEQYFGPGTRLTVT.

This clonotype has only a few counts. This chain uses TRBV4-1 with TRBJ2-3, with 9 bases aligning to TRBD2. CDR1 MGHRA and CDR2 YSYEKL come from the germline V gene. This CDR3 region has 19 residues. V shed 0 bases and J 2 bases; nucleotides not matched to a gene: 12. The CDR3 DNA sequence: TGCGCCAGCAGCCAAGAACCCCGGGGACTAGCCTATTTCACAGATACGCAGTATTTT. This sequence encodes CASSQEPRGLAYFTDTQYF.

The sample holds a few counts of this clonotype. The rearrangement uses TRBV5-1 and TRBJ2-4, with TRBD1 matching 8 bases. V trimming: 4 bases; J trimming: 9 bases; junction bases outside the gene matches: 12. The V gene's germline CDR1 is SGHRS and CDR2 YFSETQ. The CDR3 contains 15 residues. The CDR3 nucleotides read TGCGCCAGCAGCCCCTTAGGTCAGGGGGCCTCCATTCAGTACTTC. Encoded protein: CASSPLGQGASIQYF.

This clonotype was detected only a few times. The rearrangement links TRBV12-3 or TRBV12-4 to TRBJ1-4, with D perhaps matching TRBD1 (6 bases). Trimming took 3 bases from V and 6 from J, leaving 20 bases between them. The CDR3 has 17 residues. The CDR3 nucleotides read TGTGCCAGCAGTTTCTTGGTACAGGGAATGTCGGATGAAAAACTGTTTTTT. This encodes CASSFLVQGMSDEKLFF.

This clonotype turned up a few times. The DNA of the CDR3 is TGCGCCAGCAGCCCGCCGGGACAGGGGTCATTAGTTGGCTCCTACAATGAGCAGTTCTTC. Protein: CASSPPGQGSLVGSYNEQFF. V and J are TRBV4-1 and TRBJ2-1; 10 bases are shared with TRBD1. V was pared by 4 bases and J by 0 bases, with 15 bases of the junction left unmatched. Germline V gives CDR1 MGHRA, CDR2 YSYEKL. This CDR3 contains 20 residues.